This TCR beta chain was sequenced in a study of T cell responses to AZD1222 COVID-19 vaccine. For the study at large: Analyses pooled second doses at about 4 or about 12 weeks. Notes on the study in general: Baseline seropositives among AZD1222 recipients totaled only 6 or 7. No repertoire was sampled before or during the peak T cell response, only after it. Donors were largely white British and mainly female; clonal diversity was possibly underestimated.

A note on this clone: No antigen is known for it.

This CDR3 is built from 16 residues. Per the germline V gene, CDR1 is GTSNPN and CDR2 is SVGIG (reference sequence). The V end lost 4 bases, the J end lost 0 bases, and 16 bases lay between the germline ends. Measured with immunoSEQ multiplex PCR; TCRdb has only the in-frame clones, and not every one. The data show roughly 100,000 clones, with 93% seen just once and 4.5% to 5% held by the top ten. This chain uses TRBV30 with TRBJ2-4; perhaps TRBD2 as D (6 bases). The material sequenced was peripheral blood, taken on day 0 of AZD1222 vaccination. This receptor was identified in an adult in good health. The CDR3: CAWTAGTLLAKNIQYF. CDR3 DNA sequence: TGTGCCTGGACCGCCGGGACTCTTTTAGCCAAAAACATTCAGTACTTC.